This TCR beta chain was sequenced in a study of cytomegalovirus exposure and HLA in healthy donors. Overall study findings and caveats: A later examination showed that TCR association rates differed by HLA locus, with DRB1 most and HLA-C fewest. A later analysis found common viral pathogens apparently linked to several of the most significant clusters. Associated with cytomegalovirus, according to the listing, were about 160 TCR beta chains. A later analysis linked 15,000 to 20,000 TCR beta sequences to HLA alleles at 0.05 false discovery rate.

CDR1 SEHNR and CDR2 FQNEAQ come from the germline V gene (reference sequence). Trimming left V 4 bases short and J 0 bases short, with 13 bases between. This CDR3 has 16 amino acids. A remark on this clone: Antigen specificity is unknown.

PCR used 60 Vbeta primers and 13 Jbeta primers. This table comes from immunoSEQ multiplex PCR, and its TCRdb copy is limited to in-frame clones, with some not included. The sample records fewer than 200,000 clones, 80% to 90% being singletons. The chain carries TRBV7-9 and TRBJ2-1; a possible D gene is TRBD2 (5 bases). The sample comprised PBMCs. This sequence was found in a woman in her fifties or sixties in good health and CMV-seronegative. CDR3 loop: CASSSRTGSSYNEQFF. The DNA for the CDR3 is TGTGCCAGCAGCTCACGGACTGGGAGCTCCTACAATGAGCAGTTCTTC.